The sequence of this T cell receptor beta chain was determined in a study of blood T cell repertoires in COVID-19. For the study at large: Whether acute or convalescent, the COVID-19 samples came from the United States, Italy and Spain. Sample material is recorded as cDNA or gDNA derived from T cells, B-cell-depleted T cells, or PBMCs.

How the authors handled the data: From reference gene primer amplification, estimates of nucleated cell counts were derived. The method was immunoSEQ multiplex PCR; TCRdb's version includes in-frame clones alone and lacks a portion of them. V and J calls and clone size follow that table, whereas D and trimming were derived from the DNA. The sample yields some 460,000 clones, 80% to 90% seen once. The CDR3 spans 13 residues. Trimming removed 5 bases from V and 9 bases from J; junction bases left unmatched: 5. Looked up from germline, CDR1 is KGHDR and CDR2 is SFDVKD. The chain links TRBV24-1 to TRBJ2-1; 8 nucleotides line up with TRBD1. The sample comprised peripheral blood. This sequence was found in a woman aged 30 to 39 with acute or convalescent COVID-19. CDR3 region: CATSVYQGAEQFF. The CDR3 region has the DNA TGTGCCACCAGTGTATACCAGGGGGCTGAGCAGTTCTTC.